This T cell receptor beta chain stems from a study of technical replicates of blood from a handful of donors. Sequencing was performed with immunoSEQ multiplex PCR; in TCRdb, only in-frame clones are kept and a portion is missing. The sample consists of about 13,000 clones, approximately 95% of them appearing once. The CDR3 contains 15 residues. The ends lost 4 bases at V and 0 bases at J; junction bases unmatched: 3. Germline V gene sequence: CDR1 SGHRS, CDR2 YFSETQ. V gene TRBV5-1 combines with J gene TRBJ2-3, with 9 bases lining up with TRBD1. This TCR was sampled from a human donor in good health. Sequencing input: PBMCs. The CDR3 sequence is CASSIGTGSTDTQYF. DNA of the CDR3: TGCGCCAGCAGCATAGGGACAGGGAGCACAGATACGCAGTATTTT.